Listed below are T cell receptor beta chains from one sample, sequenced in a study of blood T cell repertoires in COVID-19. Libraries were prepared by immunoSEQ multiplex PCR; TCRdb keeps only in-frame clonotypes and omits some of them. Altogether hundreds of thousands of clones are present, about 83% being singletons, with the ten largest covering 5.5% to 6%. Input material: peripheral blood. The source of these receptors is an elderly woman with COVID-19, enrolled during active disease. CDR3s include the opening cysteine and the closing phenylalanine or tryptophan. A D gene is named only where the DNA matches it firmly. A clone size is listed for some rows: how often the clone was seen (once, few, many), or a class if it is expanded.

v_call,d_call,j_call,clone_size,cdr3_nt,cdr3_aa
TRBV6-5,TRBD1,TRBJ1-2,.,TGTGCCAGCAGTTCCACGGACAGGGGCTATGGCTACACCTTC,CASSSTDRGYGYTF
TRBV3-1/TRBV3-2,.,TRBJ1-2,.,TGTGCCAGCAGCCAAGAAGGGGTGGGAGGCTACACCTTC,CASSQEGVGGYTF
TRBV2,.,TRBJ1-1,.,TGTGCCAGAACCGGTCTCTCGCGAACTGAAGCTTTCTTT,CARTGLSRTEAFF
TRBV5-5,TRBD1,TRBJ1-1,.,TGTGCCAGCAGCATCGCAATCACAGGGGGTGTCACTGAAGCTTTCTTT,CASSIAITGGVTEAFF
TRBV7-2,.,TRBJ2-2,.,TGTGCCAGCAGCGCCCCTCGGGCGCCGGGATCCGGGGAGCTGTTTTTT,CASSAPRAPGSGELFF
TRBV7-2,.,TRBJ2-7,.,TGTGCCAGCAGCTTAGCAAGACAGGAGTCCTACGAGCAGTACTTC,CASSLARQESYEQYF
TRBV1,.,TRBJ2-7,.,TGCACCAGCAGCCGAAGAGGGGCCCCGGGACTAGCGGGGGATTTCTTCGAGCAGTACTTC,CTSSRRGAPGLAGDFFEQYF
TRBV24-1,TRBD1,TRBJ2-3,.,TGTGCCACCAGTGGACCGGGACAGCACTCAGATACGCAGTATTTT,CATSGPGQHSDTQYF
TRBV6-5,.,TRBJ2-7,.,TGTGCCAGCCTTATAACAGGGTTGACCTACGAGCAGTACTTC,CASLITGLTYEQYF
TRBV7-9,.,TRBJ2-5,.,TGTGCCAGCAGCCTACGGGGGACTCATCAAGAGACCCAGTACTTC,CASSLRGTHQETQYF
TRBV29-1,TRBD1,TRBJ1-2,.,TGCAGCGCTCTGATCCTTACCGGACAGGAGACTAACTATGGCTACACCTTC,CSALILTGQETNYGYTF
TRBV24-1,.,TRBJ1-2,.,TGTGCCACCAGGGATGAACTTCGAGGGCGCTACACCTTC,CATRDELRGRYTF
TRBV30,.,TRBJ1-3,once,TGTGCCGGATACGGAGGGGACTCTGGAAACACCATATATTTT,CAGYGGDSGNTIYF
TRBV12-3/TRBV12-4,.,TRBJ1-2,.,TGTGCCAGCGGGACCGGGACAAAGGATGGCTACACCTTC,CASGTGTKDGYTF
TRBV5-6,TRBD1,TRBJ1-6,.,TGTGCCAGCAGCTTAATAGACAGGGGTCTCGGATCACCCCTCCACTTT,CASSLIDRGLGSPLHF
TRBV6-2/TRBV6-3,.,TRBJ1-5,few,TGTGCCAGCAGTCAACACAGGGATGATCAGCCCCAGCATTTT,CASSQHRDDQPQHF
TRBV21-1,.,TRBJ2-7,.,TGTGCCAGCACTCGGACAGTCTACGAGCAGTACTTC,CASTRTVYEQYF
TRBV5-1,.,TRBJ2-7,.,TGCGCCAGCAGGGACTCATTTTACGAGCAGTACTTC,CASRDSFYEQYF
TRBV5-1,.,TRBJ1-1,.,TGCGCCAGCAGCGCCCAGGGGTTGAACACTGAAGCTTTCTTT,CASSAQGLNTEAFF
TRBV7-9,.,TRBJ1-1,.,TGTGCCAGCAGCTGGACAGCGACGAACACTGAAGCTTTCTTT,CASSWTATNTEAFF
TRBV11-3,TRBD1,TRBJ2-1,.,TGTGCCAGCAGCTTAGGACAGGGCGTATACAATGAGCAGTTCTTC,CASSLGQGVYNEQFF
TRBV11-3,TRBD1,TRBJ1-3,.,TGTGCCAGCAGCTTTAACACGGGGACAGGGATATGGTCTGGAGACACCATATATTTT,CASSFNTGTGIWSGDTIYF
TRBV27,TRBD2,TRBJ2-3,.,TGTGCCAGCAGCCCCTATGGCGGGGGTTACACAGATACGCAGTATTTT,CASSPYGGGYTDTQYF
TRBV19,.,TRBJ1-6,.,TGTGCCAGTAGTGATTCGGGCCGCGGGTCACCCCTCCACTTT,CASSDSGRGSPLHF
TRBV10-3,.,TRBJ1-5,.,TGTGCCATCAGTGAGTCAGCAGGGAGCAATCAGCCCCAGCATTTT,CAISESAGSNQPQHF